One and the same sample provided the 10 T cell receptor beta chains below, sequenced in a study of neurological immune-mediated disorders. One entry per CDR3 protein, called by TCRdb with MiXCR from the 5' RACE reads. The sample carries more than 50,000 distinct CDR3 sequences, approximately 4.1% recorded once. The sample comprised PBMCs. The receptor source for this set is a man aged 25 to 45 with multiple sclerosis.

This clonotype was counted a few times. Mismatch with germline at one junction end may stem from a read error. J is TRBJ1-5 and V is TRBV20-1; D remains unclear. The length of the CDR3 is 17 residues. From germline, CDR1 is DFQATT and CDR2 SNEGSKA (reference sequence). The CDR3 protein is CSARDNSRPYSNQPQNF. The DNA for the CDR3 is TGCAGTGCTAGAGATAATAGTCGCCCATATAGCAATCAGCCCCAGAATTTT.

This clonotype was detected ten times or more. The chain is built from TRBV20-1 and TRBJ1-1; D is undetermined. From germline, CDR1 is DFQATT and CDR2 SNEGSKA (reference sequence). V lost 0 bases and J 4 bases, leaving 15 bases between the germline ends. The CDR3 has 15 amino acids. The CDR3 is CSARDFGFSSTEAFF. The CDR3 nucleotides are TGCAGTGCTAGAGATTTCGGGTTTAGTAGCACTGAAGCTTTCTTT.

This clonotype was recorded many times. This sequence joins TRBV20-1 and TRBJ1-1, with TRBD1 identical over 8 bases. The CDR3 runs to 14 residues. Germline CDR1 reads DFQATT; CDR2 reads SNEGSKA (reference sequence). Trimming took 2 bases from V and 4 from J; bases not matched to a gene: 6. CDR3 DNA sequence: TGCAGTGCTAGATGGACAGGGTGGGGCACTGAAGCTTTCTTT. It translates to CSARWTGWGTEAFF.

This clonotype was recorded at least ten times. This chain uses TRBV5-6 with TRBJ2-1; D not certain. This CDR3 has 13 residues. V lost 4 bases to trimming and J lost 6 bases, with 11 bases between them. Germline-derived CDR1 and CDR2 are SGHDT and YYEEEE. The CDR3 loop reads CASSAPNSNEQFF. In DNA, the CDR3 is TGTGCCAGCAGCGCCCCCAACAGCAATGAGCAGTTCTTC.

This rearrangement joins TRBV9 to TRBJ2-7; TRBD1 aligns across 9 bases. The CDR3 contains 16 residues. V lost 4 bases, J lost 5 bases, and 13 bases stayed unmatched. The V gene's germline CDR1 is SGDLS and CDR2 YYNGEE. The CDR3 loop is CASSPPRGTGTHEQYF. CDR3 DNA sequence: TGTGCCAGCAGCCCACCACGCGGGACAGGGACCCACGAGCAGTACTTC.

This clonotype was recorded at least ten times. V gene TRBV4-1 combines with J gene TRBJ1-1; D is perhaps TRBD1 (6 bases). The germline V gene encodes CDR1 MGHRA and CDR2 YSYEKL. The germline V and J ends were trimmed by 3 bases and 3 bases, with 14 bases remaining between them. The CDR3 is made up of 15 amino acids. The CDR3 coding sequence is TGCGCCAGCAGCCATCTGGCAGGGGAAGACACTGAAGCTTTCTTT. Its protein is CASSHLAGEDTEAFF.

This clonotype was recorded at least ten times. The CDR3: CASSLGARENQPQHF. The DNA of the CDR3 is TGTGCCAGCAGCTTGGGGGCCCGTGAGAATCAGCCCCAGCATTTT. The chain couples TRBV7-2 to TRBJ1-5, with D perhaps TRBD1 (6 bases). The germline V gene has CDR1 SGHTA and CDR2 FQGNSA. Trimming cost V 3 bases and J 4 bases, with 13 bases left between them. CDR3 length: 15 amino acids.

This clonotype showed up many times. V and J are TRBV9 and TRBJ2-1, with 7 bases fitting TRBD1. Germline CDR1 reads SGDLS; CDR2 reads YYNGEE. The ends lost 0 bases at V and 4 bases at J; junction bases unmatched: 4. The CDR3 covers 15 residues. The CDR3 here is CASSVAGGSYNEQFF. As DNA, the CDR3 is TGTGCCAGCAGCGTAGCAGGGGGTAGTTACAATGAGCAGTTCTTC.

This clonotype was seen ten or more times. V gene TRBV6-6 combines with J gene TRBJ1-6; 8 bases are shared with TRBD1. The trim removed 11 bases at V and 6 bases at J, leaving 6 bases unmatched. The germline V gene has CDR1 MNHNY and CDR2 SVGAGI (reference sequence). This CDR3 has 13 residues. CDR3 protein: CAVGDRGNSPLHF. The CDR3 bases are TGTGCCGTAGGCGACAGGGGTAATTCACCCCTCCACTTT.

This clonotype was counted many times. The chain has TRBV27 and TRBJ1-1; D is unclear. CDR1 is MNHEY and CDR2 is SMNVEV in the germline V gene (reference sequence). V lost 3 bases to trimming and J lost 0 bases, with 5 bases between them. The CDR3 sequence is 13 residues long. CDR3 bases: TGTGCCAGCAGTTTGCGCCTGAACACTGAAGCTTTCTTT. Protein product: CASSLRLNTEAFF.